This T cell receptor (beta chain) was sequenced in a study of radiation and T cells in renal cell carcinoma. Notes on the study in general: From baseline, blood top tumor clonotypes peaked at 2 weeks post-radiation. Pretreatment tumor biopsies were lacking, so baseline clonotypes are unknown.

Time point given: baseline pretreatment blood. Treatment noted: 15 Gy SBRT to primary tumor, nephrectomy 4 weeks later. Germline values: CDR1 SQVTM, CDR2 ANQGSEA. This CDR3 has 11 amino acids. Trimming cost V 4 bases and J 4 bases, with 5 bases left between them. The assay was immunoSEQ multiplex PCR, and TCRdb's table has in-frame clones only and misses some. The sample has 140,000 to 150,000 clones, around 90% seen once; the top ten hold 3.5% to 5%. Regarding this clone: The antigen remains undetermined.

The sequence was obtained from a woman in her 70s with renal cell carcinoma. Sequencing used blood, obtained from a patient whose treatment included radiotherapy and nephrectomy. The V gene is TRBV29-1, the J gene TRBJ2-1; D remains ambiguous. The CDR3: CSVVKYNEQFF. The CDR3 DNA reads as TGCAGCGTTGTTAAGTACAATGAGCAGTTCTTC.